This TCR beta chain was observed in a study of glioma-infiltrating T cells after dendritic cell vaccination. Study in general: Three intradermal dendritic cell vaccine injections were given every two weeks.

For this clone: Its specificity is not known.

Time point specified: after dendritic cell vaccination, including at tumor progression/relapse. Only patients with spare fresh-frozen tumor and over two years of follow-up were included. Study observations and caveats: No direct clonality-survival link was found; a diverse polyclonal response may matter.

TCRB CDR3 was amplified from 2 ug genomic DNA or less. The repertoire was sequenced with immunoSEQ multiplex PCR; TCRdb's copy has only in-frame clones and lacks some. The sample lists approximately 85,000 clones, around 84% seen once, with more than 8% in the top ten. V was trimmed by 7 bases and J by 2 bases, leaving 18 bases between them. CDR3 length equals 16 residues. The germline CDR1 and CDR2 sequences are LNHDA and SQIVND (reference sequence). V is TRBV19 and J is TRBJ1-5; D gene unclear. This material consisted of blood, taken after dendritic cell vaccination. The receptor was isolated from a human donor with glioblastoma. CDR3 residues: CASTMGRAEGNQPQHF. The CDR3 DNA is TGTGCCAGTACCATGGGGAGGGCGGAGGGCAATCAGCCCCAGCATTTT.